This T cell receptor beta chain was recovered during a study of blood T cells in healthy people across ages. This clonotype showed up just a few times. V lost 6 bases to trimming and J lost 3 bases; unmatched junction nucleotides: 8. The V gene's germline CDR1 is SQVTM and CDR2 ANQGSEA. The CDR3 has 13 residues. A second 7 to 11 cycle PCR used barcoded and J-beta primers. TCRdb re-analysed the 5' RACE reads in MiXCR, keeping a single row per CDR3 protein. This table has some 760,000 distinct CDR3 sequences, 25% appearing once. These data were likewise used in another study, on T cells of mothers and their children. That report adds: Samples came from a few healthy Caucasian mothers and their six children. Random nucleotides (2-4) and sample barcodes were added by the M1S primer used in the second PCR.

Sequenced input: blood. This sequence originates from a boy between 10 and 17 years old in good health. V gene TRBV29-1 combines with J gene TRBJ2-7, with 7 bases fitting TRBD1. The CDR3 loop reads CSVEGASGYEQYF. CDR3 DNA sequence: TGCAGCGTCGAGGGGGCCTCGGGCTACGAGCAGTACTTC.